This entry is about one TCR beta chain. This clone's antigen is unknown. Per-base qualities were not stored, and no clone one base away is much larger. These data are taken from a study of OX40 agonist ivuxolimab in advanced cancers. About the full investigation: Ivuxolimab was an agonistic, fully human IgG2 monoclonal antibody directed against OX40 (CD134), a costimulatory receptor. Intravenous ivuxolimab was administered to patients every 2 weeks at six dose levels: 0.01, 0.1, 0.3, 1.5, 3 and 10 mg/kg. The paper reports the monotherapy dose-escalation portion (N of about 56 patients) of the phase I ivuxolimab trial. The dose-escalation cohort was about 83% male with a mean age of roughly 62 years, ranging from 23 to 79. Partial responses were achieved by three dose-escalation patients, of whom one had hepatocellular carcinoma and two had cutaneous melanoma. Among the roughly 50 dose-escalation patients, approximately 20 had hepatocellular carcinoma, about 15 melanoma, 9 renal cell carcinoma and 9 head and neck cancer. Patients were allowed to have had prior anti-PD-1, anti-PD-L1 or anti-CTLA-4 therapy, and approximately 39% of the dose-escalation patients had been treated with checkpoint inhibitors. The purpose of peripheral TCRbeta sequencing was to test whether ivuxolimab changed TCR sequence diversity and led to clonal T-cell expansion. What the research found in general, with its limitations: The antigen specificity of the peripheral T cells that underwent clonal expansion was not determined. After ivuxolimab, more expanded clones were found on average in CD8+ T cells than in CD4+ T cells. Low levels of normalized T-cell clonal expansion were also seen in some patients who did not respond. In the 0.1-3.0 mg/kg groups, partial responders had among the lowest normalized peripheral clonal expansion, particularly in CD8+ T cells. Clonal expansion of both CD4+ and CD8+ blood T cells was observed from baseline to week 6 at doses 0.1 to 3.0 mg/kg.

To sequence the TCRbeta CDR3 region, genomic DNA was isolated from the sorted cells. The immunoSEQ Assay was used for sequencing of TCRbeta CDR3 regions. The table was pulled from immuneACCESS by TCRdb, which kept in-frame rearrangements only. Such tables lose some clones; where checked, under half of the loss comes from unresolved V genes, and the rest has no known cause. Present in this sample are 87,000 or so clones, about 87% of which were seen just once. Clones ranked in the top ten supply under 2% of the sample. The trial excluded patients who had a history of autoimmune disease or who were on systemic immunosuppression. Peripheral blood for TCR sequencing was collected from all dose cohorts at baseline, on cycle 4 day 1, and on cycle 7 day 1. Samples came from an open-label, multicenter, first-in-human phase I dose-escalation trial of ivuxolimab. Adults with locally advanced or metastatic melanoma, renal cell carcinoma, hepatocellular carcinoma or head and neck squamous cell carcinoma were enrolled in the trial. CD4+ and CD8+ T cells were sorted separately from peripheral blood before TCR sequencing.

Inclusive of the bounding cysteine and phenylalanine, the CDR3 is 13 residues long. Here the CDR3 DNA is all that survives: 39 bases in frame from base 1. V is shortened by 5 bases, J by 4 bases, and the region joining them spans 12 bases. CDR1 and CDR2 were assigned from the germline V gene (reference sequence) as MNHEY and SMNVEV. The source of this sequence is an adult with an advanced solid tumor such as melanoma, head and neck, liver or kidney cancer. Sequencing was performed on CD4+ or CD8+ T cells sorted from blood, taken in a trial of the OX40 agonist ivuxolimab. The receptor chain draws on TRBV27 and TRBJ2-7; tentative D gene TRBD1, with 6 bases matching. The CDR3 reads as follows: CASSPQGRYEQYF. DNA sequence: TGTGCCAGCAGTCCACAGGGTAGGTACGAGCAGTACTTC.